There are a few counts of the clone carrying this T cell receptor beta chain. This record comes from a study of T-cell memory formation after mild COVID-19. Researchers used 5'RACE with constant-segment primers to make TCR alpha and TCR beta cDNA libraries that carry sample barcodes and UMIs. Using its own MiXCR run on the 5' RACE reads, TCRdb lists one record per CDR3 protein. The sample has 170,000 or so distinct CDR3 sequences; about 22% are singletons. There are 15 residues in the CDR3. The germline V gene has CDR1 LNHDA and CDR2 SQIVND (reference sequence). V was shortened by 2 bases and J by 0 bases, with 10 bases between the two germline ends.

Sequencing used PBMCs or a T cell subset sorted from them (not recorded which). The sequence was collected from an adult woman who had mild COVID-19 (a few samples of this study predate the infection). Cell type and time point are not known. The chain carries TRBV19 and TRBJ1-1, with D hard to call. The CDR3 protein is CASSIMPGLNTEAFF. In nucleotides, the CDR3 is TGTGCCAGTAGTATAATGCCGGGGTTGAACACTGAAGCTTTCTTT.